These 27 T cell receptor beta chains originate from one sample sequenced in a study of post-analysis software for immune sequencing data (dated by TCRdb to between 2015 and 2017). The study at large found these results: Patients showed significantly higher frequencies than controls for five TRBV segments, among them TRBV5-6, TRBV5-1 and TRBV20-1.

The library was prepared using PCR. TCRdb lists the instrument as Illumina HiSeq 2500. To reduce PCR and sequencing biases, unique molecular identifiers were built into the TCR beta cDNA libraries. TCRdb reprocessing: public reads trimmed at Q25 with fastp, clones called with MiXCR, in-frame beta chains kept. Rows with one shared CDR3 protein collapse into an entry with the most common genes and DNA. This sample comprises roughly 600,000 distinct CDR3 sequences, 44% of them detected only once. The ten largest clones take up 1.5% to 2% of the sample. No antigen has been identified for these receptors. Sequences were obtained from blood. The receptors were sampled from a girl aged 10-17 years with multiple sclerosis.

This clonotype appeared a few times. The CDR3 DNA follows: TGTGCCAGCAGCAAAGGGAGGACAGGGGGAGAGCAGTTCTTC. Translated: CASSKGRTGGEQFF. The rearrangement links TRBV21-1 to TRBJ2-1; TRBD1 is taken as the D call from the table, unchecked against the DNA. TRBV21-1 counts as a pseudogene. This CDR3 is built from 14 residues.

J is TRBJ1-5 and V is TRBV5-5, with a possible D match to TRBD1 (6 bases). Germline CDR1 reads SGHKS; CDR2 reads YYEKEE (reference sequence). The ends were cut back, 4 bases at V and 3 bases at J, with 11 bases in the middle. The CDR3 totals 14 residues. The CDR3 reads CASSRTDLNQPQHF. The CDR3 nucleotides read TGTGCCAGCAGCCGGACAGACCTCAATCAGCCCCAGCATTTT.

V and J are TRBV20-1 and TRBJ1-2, with a weak D call TRBD1 (5 bases). Looked up from germline, CDR1 is DFQATT and CDR2 is SNEGSKA (reference sequence). The CDR3 length is 12 residues. The germline V and J ends were trimmed by 5 bases and 4 bases, with 11 bases remaining between them. CDR3 sequence: CSALTGSYGYTF. CDR3 DNA: TGCAGTGCTCTTACAGGTTCCTATGGCTACACCTTC.

The chain uses TRBV20-1 and TRBJ1-2; D is unclear. Germline values: CDR1 DFQATT, CDR2 SNEGSKA (reference sequence). The ends were cut back, 2 bases at V and 6 bases at J, with 13 bases in the middle. The CDR3 is 13 residues long. In nucleotides, the CDR3 is TGCAGTGCTAGATCCCACTCTGTCGATGGCTACACCTTC. Its protein is CSARSHSVDGYTF.

This rearrangement joins TRBV24-1 to TRBJ2-2; D is undetermined. Germline V gives CDR1 KGHDR, CDR2 SFDVKD. The CDR3 is 15 amino acids. Deletions cut 5 bases from V and 7 bases from J, with 16 bases between. The CDR3 bases are TGTGCCACCAGTGCAGACTCCGTCCTGTTCGGGGAGCTGTTTTTT. It translates to CATSADSVLFGELFF.

V gene TRBV20-1 combines with J gene TRBJ2-5; TRBD2 is a possible D gene (6 bases). Germline V gene data show CDR1 as DFQATT and CDR2 as SNEGSKA (reference sequence). V was cut by 3 bases and J by 2 bases, with 19 bases left in between. This CDR3 comprises 16 residues. DNA for the CDR3: TGCAGTGCTAGGTACCGACGCGGGATAAGACAAGAGACCCAGTACTTC. It specifies CSARYRRGIRQETQYF.

This clonotype came up a few times. A read error may account for a junction end that differs from germline. V gene TRBV7-8 combines with J gene TRBJ2-4; 9 bases line up with TRBD1. The CDR3 extends over 18 amino acids. Germline V gene data show CDR1 as SGHVS and CDR2 as FQNEAQ. The CDR3 sequence: CASSARDRDILAKNIQYF. CDR3 bases: TGCGCCAGCAGCGCCCGGGACAGGGATATATTAGCCAAAAACATTCAGTACTTC. Full variable domain (rest looked up from reference TRBV7-8 and TRBJ2-4): GAGVSQSPRYKVAKRGQDVALRCDPISGHVSLFWYQQALGQGPEFLTYFQNEAQLDKSGLPSDRFFAERPEGSVSTLKIQRTQQEDSAVYLCASSARDRDILAKNIQYFGAGTRLSVL.

This clonotype was seen a handful of times. The J gene is TRBJ2-1, the V gene TRBV12-3 or TRBV12-4; D is ambiguous. The ends were cut back, 7 bases at V and 4 bases at J, with 11 bases in the middle. The CDR3 sequence is 13 residues long. Here the CDR3 reads CASTRTDYNEQFF. The CDR3 DNA follows: TGTGCCAGCACCCGGACGGATTACAATGAGCAGTTCTTC.

This clonotype turned up a few times. The CDR3 nucleotides are TGTGCCAGCAGTTTAAATAGGGGTGAAAAACTGTTTTTT. Protein sequence: CASSLNRGEKLFF. The V call is TRBV12-3 or TRBV12-4, the J call TRBJ1-4; D might be TRBD1 (5 bases). The V gene lost 2 bases and the J gene lost 7 bases, with 8 bases spanning the gap. The length of the CDR3 is 13 residues.

There are a few counts of this clonotype. The chain employs TRBV12-3 or TRBV12-4 and TRBJ1-6; 7 nucleotides match TRBD1. The CDR3 sequence is 14 residues long. Germline trimming cut 3 bases from V and 7 bases from J; bases unmatched to any gene: 3. This chain's CDR3 is CASSFWDRNSPLHF. The CDR3 coding sequence is TGTGCCAGCAGTTTTTGGGACAGAAATTCACCCCTCCACTTT.

The chain joins TRBV29-1 to TRBJ2-7; 7 bases are shared with TRBD1. This CDR3 is built from 13 residues. The V segment lost 6 bases and the J segment 2 bases; nucleotides outside the gene matches: 7. The V gene's germline CDR1 is SQVTM and CDR2 ANQGSEA. The CDR3 DNA is TGCAGCGTGATTTTACAGGGGACCTACGAGCAGTACGTC. Translating gives CSVILQGTYEQYV.

The rearrangement links TRBV4-1 to TRBJ2-1; D uncertain. CDR3 size: 11 residues. Germline assignment: CDR1 MGHRA and CDR2 YSYEKL. V was cut by 2 bases and J by 9 bases, with 5 bases left in between. CDR3 protein: CASSQPGEQFF. The DNA of the CDR3 is TGCGCCAGCAGCCAACCGGGTGAGCAGTTCTTC.

V gene TRBV4-1 combines with J gene TRBJ1-5; D possibly corresponds to TRBD1 (5 bases). The germline V gene encodes CDR1 MGHRA and CDR2 YSYEKL. V lost 1 base and J lost 4, with 14 bases in between. This CDR3 has 16 amino acids. The CDR3 DNA reads TGCGCCAGCAGCCAAGTCCAGGGTAGGGGTAATCAGCCCCAGCATTTT. Amino acid sequence: CASSQVQGRGNQPQHF.

The chain recombines TRBV2 with TRBJ2-3; no reliable D call. V was shortened by 6 bases and J by 2 bases, with 12 bases between the two germline ends. Per the germline V gene, CDR1 is SNHLY and CDR2 is FYNNEI. The CDR3 has 14 residues. The CDR3 nucleotides read TGTGCCAGCAGAGATCGGGTCTCCACAGATACGCAGTATTTT. It yields the protein CASRDRVSTDTQYF.

The V call is TRBV6-1, the J call TRBJ2-1, with D possibly TRBD2 on 6 matching bases. The CDR3 sequence is 14 residues long. V dropped 7 bases and J dropped 1 base, with 11 bases sitting between them. Germline loops: CDR1 MNHNS, CDR2 SASEGT. CDR3 in DNA: TGTGCCAGCAAACGGGAGAGATCCTACAATGAGCAGTTCTTC. Translated: CASKRERSYNEQFF.

The J gene is TRBJ2-7, the V gene TRBV20-1, with D perhaps matching TRBD1 or TRBD2 (5 bases each). The V gene's germline CDR1 is DFQATT and CDR2 SNEGSKA (reference sequence). V lost 3 bases and J 4 bases, leaving 22 bases between the germline ends. The CDR3 runs to 16 residues. In nucleotides, the CDR3 is TGCAGTGCTAGGATCAACCGAGGGGTCCTAAAATACGAGCAGTACTTC. Encoded protein: CSARINRGVLKYEQYF.

This clonotype was picked up one time. The V gene is TRBV10-3, the J gene TRBJ2-5; 10 nucleotides match TRBD2. This CDR3 is built from 18 residues. The V gene's germline CDR1 is ENHRY and CDR2 SYGVKD. V shed 2 bases, J shed 5 bases, and the junction held 14 bases outside the gene matches. The CDR3 nucleotides are TGTGCCATCAGTGAGCCGAACGTAGCGGGAGGTATGGGGGAGACCCAGTACTTC. Translation: CAISEPNVAGGMGETQYF.

The chain combines TRBV7-9 with TRBJ2-1, with a weak D call TRBD2 (6 bases). The CDR3 is made up of 15 amino acids. Trimming shortened V by 3 bases and J by 0 bases, and 9 bases separated the two germline ends. Per germline, CDR1 SEHNR and CDR2 FQNEAQ (reference sequence). This chain's CDR3 is CASSFAGISYNEQFF. DNA of the CDR3: TGTGCCAGCAGCTTCGCGGGGATCTCCTACAATGAGCAGTTCTTC. Combining the CDR3 with reference TRBV7-9 and TRBJ2-1 gives the whole variable domain DTGVSQNPRHKITKRGQNVTFRCDPISEHNRLYWYRQTLGQGPEFLTYFQNEAQLEKSRLLSDRFSAERPKGSFSTLEIQRTEQGDSAMYLCASSFAGISYNEQFFGPGTRLTVL.

The genes are TRBV10-2 and TRBJ1-4, with a weak D call TRBD1 (5 bases). The length of the CDR3 is 15 residues. The germline CDR1 and CDR2 sequences are WSHSY and SAAADI. Trimming stripped 4 bases from V and 6 bases from J, with 15 bases between. In nucleotides, the CDR3 is TGCGCCAGCAGTGCCCTTTTGGGGCAGGATGAAAAACTGTTTTTT. Protein sequence: CASSALLGQDEKLFF.

The chain employs TRBV28 and TRBJ2-1; 7 bases agree with TRBD1. Germline V gene data show CDR1 as MDHEN and CDR2 as SYDVKM. V lost 5 bases and J lost 0; bases outside the gene matches: 10. The CDR3 spans 17 residues. The CDR3: CASSPGQASSSYNEQFF. As DNA, the CDR3 is TGTGCCAGCAGTCCCGGACAGGCCTCCAGCTCCTACAATGAGCAGTTCTTC.

This clonotype was counted between two and nine times. The chain has TRBV12-3 or TRBV12-4 and TRBJ1-4; possible D gene TRBD1, 6 bases. This CDR3 spans 14 amino acids. The V gene lost 5 bases and the J gene lost 11 bases, with 18 bases spanning the gap. CDR3 DNA: TGTGCCAGCAGTATTTCCAGGGGATCTGGGAAACTGTTTTTT. Its translation is CASSISRGSGKLFF.

In this sample, this clonotype turned up a few times. CDR3 sequence: CASSELAGDVNEQFF. The CDR3 DNA sequence: TGTGCCAGCAGTGAGCTAGCGGGAGATGTCAATGAGCAGTTCTTC. The genes are TRBV25-1 and TRBJ2-1; TRBD2 matches at 10 bases. The trim removed 3 bases at V and 6 bases at J, leaving 5 bases unmatched. Germline lookup yields CDR1 MGHDK and CDR2 SYGVNS. The CDR3 has 15 amino acids.

The rearrangement uses TRBV5-1 and TRBJ1-4; a weak D match, TRBD1 (6 bases). Germline assignment: CDR1 SGHRS and CDR2 YFSETQ. The CDR3 is 16 amino acids. V gave up 1 base and J gave up 2 bases, with 12 bases separating them. CDR3 DNA sequence: TGCGCCAGCAGCTTGTCGATACAGGGTACTAATGAAAAACTGTTTTTT. It is translated as CASSLSIQGTNEKLFF. Filled out from reference TRBV5-1 and TRBJ1-4, the complete variable domain reads KAGVTQTPRYLIKTRGQQVTLSCSPISGHRSVSWYQQTPGQGLQFLFEYFSETQRNKGNFPGRFSGRQFSNSRSEMNVSTLELGDSALYLCASSLSIQGTNEKLFFGSGTQLSVL.

This clonotype was counted between two and nine times. The chain uses TRBV9 and TRBJ2-1; D gene uncertain. With 3 bases removed from V and 2 bases from J, the gap between germline ends came to 15 bases. From germline, CDR1 is SGDLS and CDR2 YYNGEE. The length of the CDR3 is 16 residues. Here the CDR3 DNA reads TGTGCCAGCAGCGCTAAGGACGCGAGCCCCTACAATGAGCAGTTCTTC. Protein: CASSAKDASPYNEQFF. Full variable domain (remainder filled in from reference TRBV9 and TRBJ2-1): DSGVTQTPKHLITATGQRVTLRCSPRSGDLSVYWYQQSLDQGLQFLIQYYNGEERAKGNILERFSAQQFPDLHSELNLSSLELGDSALYFCASSAKDASPYNEQFFGPGTRLTVL.

This CDR3 is CSVVRRTNYGYTF. The DNA for the CDR3 is TGCAGCGTTGTAAGGCGTACCAACTATGGCTACACCTTC. The rearrangement links TRBV29-1 to TRBJ1-2; D is undetermined. The CDR3 loop spans 13 amino acids. Trimming took 4 bases from V and 2 from J, leaving 11 bases between them. Germline lookup yields CDR1 SQVTM and CDR2 ANQGSEA.

This sequence joins TRBV12-3 or TRBV12-4 and TRBJ2-7, with D perhaps assigned TRBD1 or TRBD2 (6 bases each). The CDR3 length is 15 residues. V was cut by 5 bases and J by 5 bases, with 19 bases left in between. CDR3 in DNA: TGTGCCAGCAGTAAGGGGGGCCTCCTTCAAGACGAGCAGTACTTC. Translating it yields CASSKGGLLQDEQYF.

This clonotype was counted only a few times. The genes are TRBV14 and TRBJ1-2; no clear D. In germline, CDR1 is SGHDN, CDR2 FVKESK. The CDR3 extends over 13 amino acids. Trimming removed 4 bases at V and 5 bases at J, with 11 bases between. The CDR3 DNA reads TGTGCCAGCAGCCTTCTTAGCCTTTATGGCTACACCTTC. This encodes CASSLLSLYGYTF.